Listed below are T cell receptor beta chains from one sample, sequenced in a study of T-cell reconstitution after alpha-beta-depleted transplantation in children. Each CDR3 protein gets one entry after TCRdb re-called the PCR reads with MiXCR. The table lists 90,000 to 100,000 distinct CDR3 sequences, about a quarter of them singletons. The source material was PBMCs, sampled before TCRalphabeta/CD19-depleted stem cell transplant. The receptors were sampled from a boy between 2 and 10 years old with acute lymphoblastic leukemia, due to receive a stem cell transplant. The CDR3 runs from the conserved cysteine through the conserved F or W. A D gene is named only where the DNA matches it firmly. Expanded clones are given a class, and other clones once, few, many or no size at all.

J	D	size	V	CDR3	DNA
TRBJ2-7	TRBD1	.	TRBV25-1	CASSERRQGNYEQYF	TGTGCCAGCAGTGAACGCCGACAGGGGAACTACGAGCAGTACTTC
TRBJ2-4	.	few	TRBV12-3/TRBV12-4	CASSSPGGLKNIQYF	TGTGCCAGCAGTTCCCCCGGGGGGCTCAAAAACATTCAGTACTTC
TRBJ2-5	.	.	TRBV27	CASSSAEGPRETQYF	TGTGCCAGCAGTTCAGCGGAGGGGCCCAGAGAGACCCAGTACTTC
TRBJ2-1	.	few	TRBV20-1	CSAKTHKTALYNEQFF	TGCAGTGCTAAAACACATAAAACAGCGCTCTACAATGAGCAGTTCTTC
TRBJ2-2	.	few	TRBV7-2	CASSSRGTGELFF	TGTGCCAGCAGCTCCCGGGGAACCGGGGAGCTGTTTTTT
TRBJ2-7	.	.	TRBV11-2	CASSLSRPYEQYF	TGTGCCAGCAGCTTAAGCAGACCCTACGAGCAGTACTTC
TRBJ2-5	.	.	TRBV6-1	CASRRMEGTQYF	TGTGCCAGCAGAAGGATGGAGGGGACCCAGTACTTC
TRBJ2-2	.	once	TRBV2	CASRTETGELFF	TGTGCCAGCAGAACAGAGACCGGGGAGCTGTTTTTT
TRBJ1-1	TRBD1	few	TRBV29-1	CSVEAGGGEAFF	TGCAGCGTTGAAGCAGGGGGAGGGGAAGCTTTCTTT
TRBJ2-3	TRBD2	few	TRBV9	CASSADGGRSTDTQYF	TGTGCCAGCAGCGCAGACGGGGGGAGAAGCACAGATACGCAGTATTTT
TRBJ2-5	TRBD2	.	TRBV18	CASSSGLAGETQYF	TGTGCCAGCTCATCCGGACTAGCGGGAGAGACCCAGTACTTC
TRBJ2-7	.	.	TRBV3-1	CASGRVEQYF	TGTGCCAGCGGCCGGGTCGAGCAGTACTTC
TRBJ2-5	.	.	TRBV7-7	CASSLGLRGAGEETQYF	TGTGCCAGCAGCTTAGGACTTCGAGGGGCTGGGGAGGAGACCCAGTACTTC
TRBJ1-1	TRBD1	once	TRBV5-4	CASSLGQGADTEAFF	TGTGCCAGCAGCTTAGGACAGGGGGCGGACACTGAAGCTTTCTTT
TRBJ1-6	.	few	TRBV5-6	CASSLGEVNSPLHF	TGTGCCAGCAGCTTAGGGGAAGTCAATTCACCCCTCCACTTT
TRBJ2-1	TRBD2	few	TRBV20-1	CSAAETSGTYNEQFF	TGCAGTGCTGCGGAGACTAGCGGGACTTACAATGAGCAGTTCTTC
TRBJ2-7	TRBD1	few	TRBV7-6	CASSYGTGVYSEQYF	TGTGCCAGCAGCTACGGGACAGGGGTTTATAGCGAGCAGTACTTC
TRBJ2-2	.	many	TRBV12-3/TRBV12-4	CASSLGLTGELFF	TGTGCCAGCAGCTTGGGGCTTACCGGGGAGCTGTTTTTT
TRBJ2-2	TRBD2	large	TRBV7-2	CASSLPGTSQPGELFF	TGTGCCAGCAGCTTACCAGGGACTAGCCAGCCCGGGGAGCTGTTTTTT
TRBJ2-3	.	.	TRBV10-3	CAISGSGAGNTDTQYF	TGTGCCATCAGTGGATCAGGGGCTGGGAACACAGATACGCAGTATTTT
TRBJ2-1	.	.	TRBV30	CAWSEGLVLSNEQFF	TGTGCCTGGAGCGAAGGCCTAGTTCTATCGAATGAGCAGTTCTTC
TRBJ2-2	.	.	TRBV6-5	CASNWGGEGGELFF	TGTGCCAGCAATTGGGGCGGAGAGGGCGGGGAGCTGTTTTTT
TRBJ1-5	.	.	TRBV12-3/TRBV12-4	CASSFGGNNQPQHF	TGTGCCAGCAGTTTTGGGGGAAACAATCAGCCCCAGCATTTT
TRBJ2-1	.	.	TRBV28	CASSPPGPTTNEQFF	TGTGCCAGCAGTCCTCCGGGACCTACAACTAATGAGCAGTTCTTC
TRBJ1-6	.	many	TRBV12-3/TRBV12-4	CASSNRRWNSPLHF	TGTGCCAGCAGCAACAGAAGGTGGAATTCACCCCTCCACTTT
TRBJ1-2	.	few	TRBV9	CASSVGGIGYGYTF	TGTGCCAGCAGCGTTGGGGGCATCGGCTATGGCTACACCTTC
TRBJ2-1	.	few	TRBV20-1	CSAREEWRNTYNEQFF	TGCAGTGCTAGAGAGGAGTGGCGGAACACCTACAATGAGCAGTTCTTC
TRBJ2-7	.	.	TRBV28	CASSLTPIEQYF	TGTGCCAGCAGTTTGACACCGATCGAGCAGTACTTC
TRBJ2-1	.	few	TRBV7-8	CASRLVGGGSYNEQFF	TGTGCCAGCAGGCTGGTGGGGGGCGGCTCCTACAATGAGCAGTTCTTC
TRBJ2-5	.	.	TRBV4-1	CASSQHPAGSGGVQETQYF	TGCGCCAGCAGCCAACATCCTGCAGGTAGCGGAGGGGTACAGGAGACCCAGTACTTC
TRBJ2-3	TRBD2	.	TRBV20-1	CSATPGTSVSFGDTQYF	TGCAGTGCCACTCCGGGGACTAGCGTAAGTTTTGGAGATACGCAGTATTTT
TRBJ1-5	TRBD1	few	TRBV28	CASSPRRGQGQPQHF	TGTGCCAGCAGCCCCAGGAGGGGGCAGGGGCAGCCCCAGCATTTT
TRBJ2-2	TRBD1	few	TRBV27	CASSLLSGQALYGELFF	TGTGCCAGCAGTTTACTTTCGGGACAGGCGCTATATGGGGAGCTGTTTTTT